These 8 T cell receptor beta chains were sequenced from one sample in a study of blood T cells in healthy people across ages. A second 7 to 11 cycle PCR used barcoded and J-beta primers. TCRdb used MiXCR to reprocess the 5' RACE reads, holding one entry per CDR3 protein. The repertoire includes some 670,000 distinct CDR3 sequences, 52% of them detected once, and 13% sits in the top ten. The sample consisted of blood. All receptors come from an elderly woman in good health.

This clonotype was observed a few times. The V gene is TRBV12-3 or TRBV12-4, the J gene TRBJ1-4, with 7 nucleotides matching TRBD1. J was trimmed by 8 bases and V by 8 bases; bases with no gene match: 8. The CDR3 has 13 amino acids. The CDR3 is CASQGVLGEKLFF. DNA for the CDR3: TGTGCCAGCCAGGGGGTGCTTGGGGAAAAACTGTTTTTT.

In this sample, this clonotype turned up a few times. The V gene is TRBV20-1, the J gene TRBJ2-1; possible D gene TRBD2, 6 bases. The V gene's germline CDR1 is DFQATT and CDR2 SNEGSKA (reference sequence). This CDR3 comprises 14 residues. The V end was cut by 5 bases, the J end by 4 bases, with 15 bases between. CDR3 coding DNA: TGCAGTGCTCCGCCCCATCGGGGGTACAATGAGCAGTTCTTC. It yields the protein CSAPPHRGYNEQFF.

Only a few counts were recorded for this clonotype. The V call is TRBV28, the J call TRBJ1-1; the D gene is possibly TRBD1 (6 bases). Germline loops: CDR1 MDHEN, CDR2 SYDVKM. The V end lost 5 bases, the J end lost 4 bases, and 14 bases lay between the germline ends. The CDR3 has 14 residues. This CDR3 reads CASSARRGGTEAFF. The CDR3 nucleotides are TGTGCCAGCAGTGCACGCAGGGGTGGCACTGAAGCTTTCTTT.

This clonotype was recorded many times. One junction end disagrees with the germline gene, perhaps due to a read error. This chain uses TRBV28 with TRBJ1-5; D is perhaps TRBD1 (6 bases). Germline assignment: CDR1 MDHEN and CDR2 SYDVKM. This CDR3 has 16 residues. As DNA, the CDR3 is TGTGCCAGCAGTCGCGGTGGGGCACAGGGCAAACAGCCCCAGCATTTT. Protein product: CASSRGGAQGKQPQHF.

V usage is TRBV7-2 and J usage is TRBJ2-7; D possibly uses TRBD1 or TRBD2 (5 bases each). The CDR3 has 16 amino acids. Trimming took 1 base from V and 5 from J, leaving 18 bases between them. Germline V gene data show CDR1 as SGHTA and CDR2 as FQGNSA. The CDR3 spells CASSLGDHKGLNEQYF. The CDR3 bases are TGTGCCAGCAGCTTAGGGGACCACAAAGGTCTCAACGAGCAGTACTTC.

The V and J genes are TRBV29-1 and TRBJ2-3; D remains ambiguous. Trimming left V 3 bases short and J 1 base short, with 14 bases between. The CDR3 has 15 residues. CDR1 SQVTM and CDR2 ANQGSEA come from the germline V gene. CDR3 loop: CSVDRPDRGTDTQYF. The CDR3 bases are TGCAGCGTTGATCGTCCAGACCGGGGCACAGATACGCAGTATTTT.

As regards this clonotype: A read error may explain this, as a much larger clone is one base away. This chain uses TRBV4-2 with TRBJ2-7, with 7 bases that match TRBD2. This CDR3 is 15 amino acids long. Germline V gene lookup returns CDR1 LGHNA and CDR2 YNFKEQ. The junction had 13 bases not matched to a gene; V was cut back by 4 bases and J by 7 bases. Here the CDR3 reads CASSPRGLPSDEQYF. The CDR3 region has the DNA TGTGCCAGCAGCCCCCGGGGACTACCAAGCGATGAGCAGTACTTC.

About this clonotype itself: A much bigger clone sits one base away, suggesting this may be a read error. J is TRBJ2-5 and V is TRBV12-3 or TRBV12-4; D is ambiguous. This CDR3 comprises 14 residues. V was shortened by 5 bases and J by 1 base, with 11 bases between the two germline ends. CDR3 region: CASSVPYSQETQYF. DNA of the CDR3: TGTGCCAGCAGTGTACCTTACTCCCAAGAGACCCAGTACTTC.